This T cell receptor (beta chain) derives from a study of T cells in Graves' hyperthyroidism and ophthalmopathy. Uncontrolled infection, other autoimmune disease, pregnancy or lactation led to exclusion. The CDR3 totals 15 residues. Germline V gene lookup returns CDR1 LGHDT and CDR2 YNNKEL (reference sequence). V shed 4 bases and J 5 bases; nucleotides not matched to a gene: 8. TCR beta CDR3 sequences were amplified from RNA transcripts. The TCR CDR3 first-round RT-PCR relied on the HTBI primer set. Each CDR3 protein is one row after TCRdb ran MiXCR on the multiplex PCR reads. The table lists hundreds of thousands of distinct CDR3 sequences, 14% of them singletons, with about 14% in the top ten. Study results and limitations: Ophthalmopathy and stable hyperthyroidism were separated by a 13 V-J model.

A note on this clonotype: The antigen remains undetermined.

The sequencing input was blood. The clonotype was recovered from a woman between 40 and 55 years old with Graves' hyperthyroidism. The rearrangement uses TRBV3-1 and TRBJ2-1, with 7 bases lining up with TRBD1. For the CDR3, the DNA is TGTGCCAGCAGCCCCATGACAGGGAGCAACAATGAGCAGTTCTTC. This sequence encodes CASSPMTGSNNEQFF.